The sequence of this TCR beta chain was determined in a study of T cells in localized non-small cell lung cancer. This clone ranks as large. Profiling relied on immunoSEQ multiplex PCR, and the TCRdb table lists in-frame clones only, not all of them. The sample holds some 1,100 clones; less than 25% are singletons and the top ten take 15%. Sequencing used normal lung tissue next to the tumor, obtained before any cancer treatment. The source is a female donor at least 60 years old with stage III lung adenocarcinoma.

CDR3 in amino acids: CASSVSTGFPTDTQYF. CDR3 in DNA: TGTGCCAGCAGCGTCTCAACAGGGTTCCCCACAGATACGCAGTATTTT. The rearrangement uses TRBV9 and TRBJ2-3; D might be TRBD1 (6 bases). Per germline, CDR1 SGDLS and CDR2 YYNGEE. This CDR3 spans 16 amino acids. V was shortened by 2 bases and J by 2 bases, with 15 bases between the two germline ends.